The clone carrying this T cell receptor (beta chain) was counted at least ten times. Its antigen is not known. This CDR3 is built from 14 residues. The germline V gene encodes CDR1 DFQATT and CDR2 SNEGSKA (reference sequence). Trimming removed 5 bases from V and 0 bases from J, with 13 bases in between. This sample is part of a study of type 1 regulatory T cells. Study information: T-allo10 is a Tr1-enriched, alloantigen-specific CD4 T cell product made in vitro.

One entry per CDR3 protein results from TCRdb running MiXCR on the reads. The table records fewer than 80,000 distinct CDR3 sequences, around 20% of them present only once. Study outcomes and limitations: Tr1 cells had a more restricted TCR repertoire than non-Tr1 cells.

This chain joins TRBV20-1 and TRBJ1-1; D might be TRBD1 (6 bases). Sequencing was performed on cultured type 1 regulatory T (Tr1) cells, either the whole culture or a sorted fraction (not recorded which). This clonotype was sampled from a human donor in good health. CDR3 region: CSAPHRAMNTEAFF. CDR3 DNA sequence: TGCAGTGCTCCGCACAGGGCCATGAACACTGAAGCTTTCTTT.